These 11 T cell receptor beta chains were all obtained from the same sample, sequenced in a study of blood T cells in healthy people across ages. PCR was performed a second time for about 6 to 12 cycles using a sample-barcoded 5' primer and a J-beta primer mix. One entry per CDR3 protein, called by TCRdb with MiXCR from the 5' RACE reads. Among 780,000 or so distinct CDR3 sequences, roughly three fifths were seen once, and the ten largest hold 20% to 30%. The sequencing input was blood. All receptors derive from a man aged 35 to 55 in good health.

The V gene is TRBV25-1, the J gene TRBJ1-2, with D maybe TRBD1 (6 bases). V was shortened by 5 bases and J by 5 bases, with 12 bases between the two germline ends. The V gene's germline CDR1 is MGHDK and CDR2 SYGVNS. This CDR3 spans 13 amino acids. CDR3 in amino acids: CASSFRTEYGYTF. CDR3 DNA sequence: TGTGCCAGCAGTTTCCGGACAGAGTATGGCTACACCTTC.

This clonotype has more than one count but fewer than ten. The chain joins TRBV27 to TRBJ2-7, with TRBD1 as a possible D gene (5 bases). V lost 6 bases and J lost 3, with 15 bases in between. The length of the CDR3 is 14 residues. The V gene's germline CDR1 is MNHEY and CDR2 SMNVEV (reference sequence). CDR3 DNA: TGTGCCAGCAGGAATACAGGATCGGGCTACGAGCAGTACTTC. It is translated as CASRNTGSGYEQYF.

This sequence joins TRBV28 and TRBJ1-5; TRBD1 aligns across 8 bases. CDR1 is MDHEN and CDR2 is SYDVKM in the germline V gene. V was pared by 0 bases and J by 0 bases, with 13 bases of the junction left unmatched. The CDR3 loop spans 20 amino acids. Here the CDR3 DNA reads TGTGCCAGCAGTTTATGGCGGCAGGGGGCCCCCTCCTCTAGCAATCAGCCCCAGCATTTT. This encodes CASSLWRQGAPSSSNQPQHF.

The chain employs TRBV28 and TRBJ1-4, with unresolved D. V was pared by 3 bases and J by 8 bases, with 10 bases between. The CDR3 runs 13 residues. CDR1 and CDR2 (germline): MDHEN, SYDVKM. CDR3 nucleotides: TGTGCCAGCAGTTTGGCCAGCACCGAAAAACTGTTTTTT. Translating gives CASSLASTEKLFF. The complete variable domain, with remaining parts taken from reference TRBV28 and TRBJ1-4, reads DVKVTQSSRYLVKRTGEKVFLECVQDMDHENMFWYRQDPGLGLRLIYFSYDVKMKEKGDIPEGYSVSREKKERFSLILESASTNQTSMYLCASSLASTEKLFFGSGTQLSVL.

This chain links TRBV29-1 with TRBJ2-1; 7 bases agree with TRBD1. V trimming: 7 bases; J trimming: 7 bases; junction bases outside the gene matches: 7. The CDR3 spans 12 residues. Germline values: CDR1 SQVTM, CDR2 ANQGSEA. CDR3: CSALPQGNEQFF. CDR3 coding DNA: TGCAGCGCTTTGCCACAGGGGAATGAGCAGTTCTTC.

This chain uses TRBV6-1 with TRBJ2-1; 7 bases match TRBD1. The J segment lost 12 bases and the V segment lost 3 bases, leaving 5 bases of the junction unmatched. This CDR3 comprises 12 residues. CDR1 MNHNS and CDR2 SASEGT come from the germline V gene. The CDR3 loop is CASSEDRSRQFF. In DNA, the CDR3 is TGTGCCAGCAGTGAGGACAGGTCTCGGCAGTTCTTC.

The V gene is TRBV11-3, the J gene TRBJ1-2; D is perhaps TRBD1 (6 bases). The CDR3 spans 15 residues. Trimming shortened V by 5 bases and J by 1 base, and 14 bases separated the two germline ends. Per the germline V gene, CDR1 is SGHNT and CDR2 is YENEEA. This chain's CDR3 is CASSTTGGFNYGYTF. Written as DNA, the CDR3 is TGTGCCAGCAGCACAACCGGGGGCTTTAACTATGGCTACACCTTC.

Here the CDR3 DNA reads TGTGCCAGCAGTTCTGAGGGTCACGGGGAGCTGTTTTTT. This codes for CASSSEGHGELFF. This chain uses TRBV6-5 with TRBJ2-2; possibly TRBD2 for D (5 bases). This CDR3 is 13 amino acids long. The germline V and J ends were trimmed by 4 bases and 7 bases, with 10 bases remaining between them. In germline, CDR1 is MNHEY, CDR2 SVGAGI.

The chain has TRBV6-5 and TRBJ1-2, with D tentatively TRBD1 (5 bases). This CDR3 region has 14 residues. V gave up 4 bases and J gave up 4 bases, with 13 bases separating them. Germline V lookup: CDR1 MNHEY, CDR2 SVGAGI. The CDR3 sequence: CASSWLGDGYGYTF. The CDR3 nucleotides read TGTGCCAGCAGTTGGTTAGGGGATGGCTATGGCTACACCTTC.

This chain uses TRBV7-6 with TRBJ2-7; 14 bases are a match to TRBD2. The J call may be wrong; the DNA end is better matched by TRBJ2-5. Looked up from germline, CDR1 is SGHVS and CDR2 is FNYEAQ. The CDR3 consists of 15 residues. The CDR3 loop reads CASRGLAGAVETQYF. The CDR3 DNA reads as TGTGCCAGCAGGGGACTAGCGGGGGCCGTAGAGACCCAGTACTTC.

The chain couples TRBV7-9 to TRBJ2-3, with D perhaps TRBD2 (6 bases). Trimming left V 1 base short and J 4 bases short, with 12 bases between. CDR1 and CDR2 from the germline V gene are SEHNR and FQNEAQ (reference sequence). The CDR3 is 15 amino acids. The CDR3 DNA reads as TGTGCCAGCAGCTTAGGGAGGGCCTCAGCAGATACGCAGTATTTT. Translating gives CASSLGRASADTQYF.